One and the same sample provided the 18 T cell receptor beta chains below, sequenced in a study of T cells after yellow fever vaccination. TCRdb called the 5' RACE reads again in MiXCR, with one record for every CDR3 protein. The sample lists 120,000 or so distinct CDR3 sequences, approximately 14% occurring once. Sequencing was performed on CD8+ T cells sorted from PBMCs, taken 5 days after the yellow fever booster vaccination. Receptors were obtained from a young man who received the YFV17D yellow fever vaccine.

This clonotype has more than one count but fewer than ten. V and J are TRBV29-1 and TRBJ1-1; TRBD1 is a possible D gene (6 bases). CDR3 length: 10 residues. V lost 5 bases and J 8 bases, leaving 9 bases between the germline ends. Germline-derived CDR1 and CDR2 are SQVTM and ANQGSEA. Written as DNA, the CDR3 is TGCAGCGTTTACAGGGTGGAAGCTTTCTTT. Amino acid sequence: CSVYRVEAFF.

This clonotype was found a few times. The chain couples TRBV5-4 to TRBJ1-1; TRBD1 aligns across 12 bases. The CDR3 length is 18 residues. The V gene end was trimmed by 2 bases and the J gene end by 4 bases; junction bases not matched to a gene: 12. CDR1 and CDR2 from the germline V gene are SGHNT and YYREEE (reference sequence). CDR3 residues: CASSFLARDRGPGTEAFF. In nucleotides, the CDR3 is TGTGCCAGCAGCTTTCTAGCCCGGGACAGGGGGCCCGGCACTGAAGCTTTCTTT.

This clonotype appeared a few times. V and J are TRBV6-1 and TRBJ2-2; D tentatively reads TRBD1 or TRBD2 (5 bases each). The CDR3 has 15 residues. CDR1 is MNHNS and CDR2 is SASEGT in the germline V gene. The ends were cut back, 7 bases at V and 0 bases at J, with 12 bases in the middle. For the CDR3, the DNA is TGTGCCAGCATGTTGGGGGTCGCGAACACCGGGGAGCTGTTTTTT. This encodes CASMLGVANTGELFF.

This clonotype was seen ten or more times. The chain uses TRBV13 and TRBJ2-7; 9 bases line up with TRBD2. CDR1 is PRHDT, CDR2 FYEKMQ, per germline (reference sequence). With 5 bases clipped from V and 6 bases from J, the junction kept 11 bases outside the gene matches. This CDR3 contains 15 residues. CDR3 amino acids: CASSPSTAGGLEQYF. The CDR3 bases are TGTGCCAGCAGCCCCTCCACGGCGGGGGGGCTCGAGCAGTACTTC. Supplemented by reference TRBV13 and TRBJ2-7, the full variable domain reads AAGVIQSPRHLIKEKRETATLKCYPIPRHDTVYWYQQGPGQDPQFLISFYEKMQSDKGSIPDRFSAQQFSDYHSELNMSSLELGDSALYFCASSPSTAGGLEQYFGPGTRLTVT.

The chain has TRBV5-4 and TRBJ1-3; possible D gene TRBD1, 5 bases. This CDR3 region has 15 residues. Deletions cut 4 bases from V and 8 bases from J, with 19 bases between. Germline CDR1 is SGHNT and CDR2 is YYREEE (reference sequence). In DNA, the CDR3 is TGTGCCAGCAGCCTTTCCGGGACCCCGGAGGACACCATATATTTT. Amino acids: CASSLSGTPEDTIYF.

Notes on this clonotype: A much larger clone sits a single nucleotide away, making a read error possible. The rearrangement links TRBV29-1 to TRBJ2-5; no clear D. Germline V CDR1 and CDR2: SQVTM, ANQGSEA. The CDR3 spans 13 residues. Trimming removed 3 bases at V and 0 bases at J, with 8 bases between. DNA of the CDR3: TGCAGCGTTGACCCGGGCGACCAAGAGACCCAGTACTTC. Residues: CSVDPGDQETQYF.

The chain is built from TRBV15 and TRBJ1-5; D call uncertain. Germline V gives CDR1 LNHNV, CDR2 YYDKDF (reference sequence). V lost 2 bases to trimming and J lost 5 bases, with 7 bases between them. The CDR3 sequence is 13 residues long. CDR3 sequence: CATSRRDYQPQHF. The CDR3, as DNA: TGTGCCACCAGCAGAAGGGATTATCAGCCCCAGCATTTT.

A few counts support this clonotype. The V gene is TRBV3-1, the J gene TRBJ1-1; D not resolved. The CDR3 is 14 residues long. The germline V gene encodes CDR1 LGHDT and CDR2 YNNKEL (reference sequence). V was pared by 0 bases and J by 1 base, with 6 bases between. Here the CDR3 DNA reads TGTGCCAGCAGCCAAGAAGCGGGGAACACTGAAGCTTTCTTT. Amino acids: CASSQEAGNTEAFF.

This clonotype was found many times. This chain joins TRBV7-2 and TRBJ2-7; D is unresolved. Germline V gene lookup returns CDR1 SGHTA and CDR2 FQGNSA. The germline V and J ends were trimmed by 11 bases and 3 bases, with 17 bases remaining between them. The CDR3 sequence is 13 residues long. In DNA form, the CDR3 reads TGTGCCGTCGACACAGCAAGAAGCTACGAGCAGTACTTC. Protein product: CAVDTARSYEQYF.

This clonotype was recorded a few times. CDR3 protein: CASSYSEVRPQHF. CDR3 in DNA: TGTGCCAGCAGTTACTCCGAAGTTAGGCCCCAGCATTTT. The chain uses TRBV6-2 or TRBV6-3 and TRBJ1-5; no clear D. V lost 0 bases and J 9 bases, leaving 9 bases between the germline ends. Germline V gives CDR1 MNHEY, CDR2 SVGEGT. There are 13 residues in the CDR3.

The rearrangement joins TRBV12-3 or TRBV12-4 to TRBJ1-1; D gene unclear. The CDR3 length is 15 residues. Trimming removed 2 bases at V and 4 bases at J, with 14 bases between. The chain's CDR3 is CASSLTLRAGTEAFF. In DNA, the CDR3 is TGTGCCAGCAGTTTAACCCTTAGGGCCGGCACTGAAGCTTTCTTT.

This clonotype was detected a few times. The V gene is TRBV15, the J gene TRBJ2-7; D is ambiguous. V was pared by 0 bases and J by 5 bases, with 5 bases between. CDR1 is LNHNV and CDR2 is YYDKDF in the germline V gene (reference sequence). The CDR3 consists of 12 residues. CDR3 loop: CATSRDEDEQYF. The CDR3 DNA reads TGTGCCACCAGCAGAGATGAGGACGAGCAGTACTTC. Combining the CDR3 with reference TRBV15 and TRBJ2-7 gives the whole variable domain DAMVIQNPRYQVTQFGKPVTLSCSQTLNHNVMYWYQQKSSQAPKLLFHYYDKDFNNEADTPDNFQSRRPNTSFCFLDIRSPGLGDTAMYLCATSRDEDEQYFGPGTRLTVT.

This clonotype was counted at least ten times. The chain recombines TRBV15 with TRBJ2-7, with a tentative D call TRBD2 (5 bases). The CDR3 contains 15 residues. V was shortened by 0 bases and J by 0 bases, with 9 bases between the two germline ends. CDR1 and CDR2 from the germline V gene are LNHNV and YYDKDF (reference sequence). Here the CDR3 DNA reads TGTGCCACCAGCAGAGAGGTCCGGGGCTCCTACGAGCAGTACTTC. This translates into CATSREVRGSYEQYF.

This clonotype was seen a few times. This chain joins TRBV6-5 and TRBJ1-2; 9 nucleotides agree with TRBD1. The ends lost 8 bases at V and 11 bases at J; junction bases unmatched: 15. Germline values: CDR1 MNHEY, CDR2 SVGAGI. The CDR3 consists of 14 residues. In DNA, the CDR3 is TGTGCCAGCGAAGGAACAGGGGGCGCGAAAGGTTACACCTTC. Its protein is CASEGTGGAKGYTF.

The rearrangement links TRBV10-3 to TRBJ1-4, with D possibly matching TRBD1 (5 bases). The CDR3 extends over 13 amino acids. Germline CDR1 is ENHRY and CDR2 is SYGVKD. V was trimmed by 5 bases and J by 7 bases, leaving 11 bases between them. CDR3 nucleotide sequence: TGTGCCATCAGTCCTGGGGGGATTGAAAAACTGTTTTTT. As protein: CAISPGGIEKLFF.

The CDR3 protein is CSARDRGQEGTEAFF. In DNA form, the CDR3 reads TGCAGTGCTAGAGATCGGGGACAGGAGGGCACTGAAGCTTTCTTT. The rearrangement joins TRBV20-1 to TRBJ1-1; TRBD1 matches at 8 bases. V shed 0 bases, J shed 4 bases, and the junction held 7 bases outside the gene matches. The CDR3 contains 15 residues. Per the germline V gene, CDR1 is DFQATT and CDR2 is SNEGSKA (reference sequence).

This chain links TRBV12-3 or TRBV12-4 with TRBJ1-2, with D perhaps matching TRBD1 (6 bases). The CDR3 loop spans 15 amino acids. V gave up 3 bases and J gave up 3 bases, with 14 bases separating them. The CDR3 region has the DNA TGTGCCAGCAGTTTCCTATTGACAGGCCACTATGGCTACACCTTC. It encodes CASSFLLTGHYGYTF.

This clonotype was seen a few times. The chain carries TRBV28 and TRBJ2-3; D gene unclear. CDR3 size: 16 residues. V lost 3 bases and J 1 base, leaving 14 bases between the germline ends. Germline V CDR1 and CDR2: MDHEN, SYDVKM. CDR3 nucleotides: TGTGCCAGCAGTTTCTCACACCCTCGGGGCACAGATACGCAGTATTTT. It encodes CASSFSHPRGTDTQYF.